Here is one T cell receptor beta chain with its context. No antigen is known for it. This entry belongs to a study of vaccination effects on CD4 cells after COVID-19. Repertoires were generated with immunoSEQ multiplex PCR, while TCRdb's copy carries only in-frame clones and drops some. The profile covers about 24,000 clones, with less than 80% appearing a single time and about 3.5% taken by the ten largest. With V trimmed by 7 bases and J by 1 base, 18 bases remained unmatched. The CDR3 length is 19 residues. Germline CDR1 SGHAT, CDR2 FQNNGV. Sequencing was preceded by expansion of antigen-specific CD4+ T cells with viral peptide pools in the ViraFEST assay. Culturing for roughly 9 days preceded CD4+ T cell isolation. No vaccinee had earlier SARS-CoV-2 infection, and nucleocapsid antibodies were negative. Every well got around 2 million PBMC, which were grown with around 10 IU/ml IL-2 and around 10 ug/ml peptides. Cultures had half their medium replaced with IL-2 medium on days 3 and 7.

Study-level points and caveats: Late post-vaccination samples showed marked contraction of infection- and vaccine-induced clones. Few convalescent patients were studied, and early post-infection samples were lacking.

The clonotype originates from a human donor who received a COVID-19 vaccine. The sample in question was CD4+ T cells from PBMCs cultured with SARS-CoV-2 spike peptides, obtained before COVID-19 vaccination. J is TRBJ2-3 and V is TRBV11-2; 9 bases are shared with TRBD2. As DNA, the CDR3 is TGTGCCAGCATGGGGTTGGCAGCGGGAGGAAGATTAGGCACAGATACGCAGTATTTT. Its protein is CASMGLAAGGRLGTDTQYF.